The 2 T cell receptor beta chains reported below all come from one sample, sequenced in a study of blood T cell repertoires in COVID-19. Profiled with immunoSEQ multiplex PCR; TCRdb holds only in-frame clones, not every one. The sample lists about 130,000 clones; about four fifths were seen once. The sequencing sample was made of peripheral blood. These receptors were collected from a woman at least 80 years old with acute or convalescent COVID-19.

The V and J genes are TRBV30 and TRBJ2-7, with a possible D match to TRBD1 (5 bases). CDR3 length equals 12 residues. Trimming took off 2 bases at V and 6 bases at J, with 11 bases between the two ends. Per germline, CDR1 GTSNPN and CDR2 SVGIG (reference sequence). The CDR3 DNA follows: TGTGCCTGGAGTTCACAGGTTCGCGAGCAGTACTTC. This sequence encodes CAWSSQVREQYF.

This clone was seen only once. Other nucleotide sequences in the sample specify the same CDR3. As DNA, the CDR3 is TGTGCCAGCAGTTACGGTGACAGAGGTAATTCACCCCTCCACTTT. Translation: CASSYGDRGNSPLHF. The V and J genes are TRBV6-2 or TRBV6-3 and TRBJ1-6; D is perhaps TRBD1 (5 bases). This CDR3 is built from 15 residues. The germline CDR1 and CDR2 sequences are MNHEY and SVGEGT. Trimming pared 2 bases from V and 6 bases from J, leaving 11 bases between.